The source of this TCR beta chain is a study of siplizumab effects on memory and regulatory T cells. General study findings and limits: An assignable phenotype, naive or memory, was missing from roughly 78-96% of proliferating CD4+ or CD8+ clones. Unstimulated naive T cells seemed to show more diversity than memory cells did, and they also seemed to be among the major contributors to the alloresponse. Under siplizumab, alloreactive sequences traced to unstimulated CD4+ memory cells were significantly reduced.

In regard to this clone: Antigen unknown.

Profiled with immunoSEQ multiplex PCR; TCRdb holds only in-frame clones, not every one. The data hold 70,000 to 90,000 clones, with about 90% observed a single time. The sequenced sample consisted of CD4+ T cells sorted from blood. This receptor was taken from a human donor in good health.

The CDR3 sequence: CASRKSTGTDEQYF. CDR3 coding DNA: TGTGCCAGTAGGAAATCGACAGGGACCGACGAGCAGTACTTC. The V and J genes are TRBV19 and TRBJ2-7; 7 nucleotides line up with TRBD1. Germline V gene sequence: CDR1 LNHDA, CDR2 SQIVND (reference sequence). The CDR3 is 14 amino acids. Germline trimming cut 6 bases from V and 5 bases from J; bases unmatched to any gene: 10.